What follows are 18 T cell receptor beta chains derived from one specimen sequenced in a study of monozygotic twins with inflammatory bowel disease. TCRdb reworked the 5' RACE reads into one entry per CDR3 protein, no DNA. Across just over 300,000 distinct CDR3 sequences, the top ten clones capture less than 6.5% of the sample. Sequenced sample: blood. The receptors derive from a human donor with ulcerative colitis or Crohn's disease, or a healthy co-twin of an affected twin (not recorded which).

V and J are TRBV21-1 and TRBJ2-6; TCRdb returns TRBD2, unconfirmable since there is no DNA. TRBV21-1 corresponds to a pseudogene. This CDR3 spans 19 amino acids. The CDR3 reads CASSKAQGSPSSGANVLTF.

The chain employs TRBV27 and TRBJ2-1; TCRdb designates TRBD2, a call that cannot be tested without DNA. Germline V gives CDR1 MNHEY, CDR2 SMNVEV (reference sequence). CDR3 size: 12 residues. This CDR3 reads CASRGDRNEQFF.

This chain's CDR3 is CASSQANFARELFF. This sequence joins TRBV3-1 and TRBJ2-2. The CDR3 loop spans 14 amino acids. CDR1 and CDR2 from the germline V gene are LGHDT and YNNKEL (reference sequence).

The chain carries TRBV10-3 and TRBJ2-7. This CDR3 spans 14 amino acids. Germline CDR1 ENHRY, CDR2 SYGVKD. The chain's CDR3 is CAISEVADSYEQYF.

The rearrangement uses TRBV4-3 and TRBJ2-3; absent DNA, TCRdb's TRBD1 call cannot be checked. The CDR3 is made up of 17 amino acids. Germline CDR1 and CDR2: LGHNA and YSLEER. CDR3 residues: CASSQDGSGRRTDTQYF.

The V and J genes are TRBV7-8 and TRBJ2-1; the D gene TCRdb calls, TRBD2, cannot be checked with no DNA. The CDR3 is 14 residues long. Germline V CDR1 and CDR2: SGHVS, FQNEAQ. CDR3 amino acids: CASSERVPYNEQFF.

The chain recombines TRBV7-2 with TRBJ2-5; the TCRdb D gene call, TRBD1, has no DNA to confirm it. The CDR3 contains 15 residues. The germline gives CDR1 SGHTA, CDR2 FQGNSA. The CDR3 loop is CASSRKYRGQETQYF.

This rearrangement joins TRBV7-8 to TRBJ2-5; as DNA is missing, the TRBD2 call by TCRdb cannot be tested. CDR3 length: 16 residues. Germline V gene lookup returns CDR1 SGHVS and CDR2 FQNEAQ. The CDR3 sequence is CASSPRGVGVQETQYF.

The J gene is TRBJ1-5, the V gene TRBV29-1; there is no DNA to check the TCRdb D call of TRBD1. The CDR3 is 13 residues long. Germline V gene sequence: CDR1 SQVTM, CDR2 ANQGSEA. The CDR3 loop reads CSVRDLGNQPQHF.

The chain carries TRBV24-1 and TRBJ2-1. CDR3 length: 12 residues. Germline V gives CDR1 KGHDR, CDR2 SFDVKD. The CDR3: CATSDPNTEQFF.

CDR3: CASSQAGQEDSPLHF. This sequence joins TRBV3-1 and TRBJ1-6; the D call of TRBD1 rests on TCRdb alone, since no DNA is present to check it. This CDR3 comprises 15 residues. Germline V lookup: CDR1 LGHDT, CDR2 YNNKEL (reference sequence). Looking up the rest from reference TRBV3-1 and TRBJ1-6 gives the full variable domain: DTAVSQTPKYLVTQMGNDKSIKCEQNLGHDTMYWYKQDSKKFLKIMFSYNNKELIINETVPNRFSPKSPDKAHLNLHINSLELGDSAVYFCASSQAGQEDSPLHFGNGTRLTVT.

This rearrangement joins TRBV11-2 to TRBJ2-7. Germline V CDR1 and CDR2: SGHAT, FQNNGV. CDR3 length: 14 amino acids. The CDR3 is CASSLELAVYEQYF.

This chain joins TRBV3-1 and TRBJ2-2. The CDR3 is 14 residues long. Looked up from germline, CDR1 is LGHDT and CDR2 is YNNKEL (reference sequence). CDR3 amino acids: CASSQARITGELFF.

V gene TRBV15 combines with J gene TRBJ1-2. The length of the CDR3 is 14 residues. Germline CDR1 reads LNHNV; CDR2 reads YYDKDF (reference sequence). CDR3 region: CATSRDREVYGYTF.

V and J are TRBV19 and TRBJ2-3; TCRdb outputs TRBD1, but without DNA this stays unchecked. Germline V CDR1 and CDR2: LNHDA, SQIVND (reference sequence). The CDR3 has 16 amino acids. The CDR3 here is CASATQPRGTTDTQYF. Together with reference TRBV19 and TRBJ2-3, the CDR3 gives the full variable domain: DGGITQSPKYLFRKEGQNVTLSCEQNLNHDAMYWYRQDPGQGLRLIYYSQIVNDFQKGDIAEGYSVSREKKESFPLTVTSAQKNPTAFYLCASATQPRGTTDTQYFGPGTRLTVL.

CDR3 residues: CASSRRTRDSQETQYF. This rearrangement joins TRBV18 to TRBJ2-5; TCRdb's D call of TRBD1 is untestable without DNA. The CDR3 has 16 amino acids. Per the germline V gene, CDR1 is KGHSH and CDR2 is LQKENI. Drawing the rest from reference TRBV18 and TRBJ2-5, the complete variable domain is NAGVMQNPRHLVRRRGQEARLRCSPMKGHSHVYWYRQLPEEGLKFMVYLQKENIIDESGMPKERFSAEFPKEGPSILRIQQVVRGDSAAYFCASSRRTRDSQETQYFGPGTRLLVL.

The chain employs TRBV4-3 and TRBJ1-1; the TRBD1 assignment by TCRdb is unverifiable without DNA. Germline lookup yields CDR1 LGHNA and CDR2 YSLEER. The CDR3 is 15 amino acids. The CDR3 sequence is CASSQVEGARTEAFF.

J is TRBJ1-2 and V is TRBV5-1. The germline V gene encodes CDR1 SGHRS and CDR2 YFSETQ. The CDR3 runs 13 residues. The CDR3: CASSLGDNGGYTF. Using reference TRBV5-1 and TRBJ1-2 for the parts outside the CDR3, the full variable domain is KAGVTQTPRYLIKTRGQQVTLSCSPISGHRSVSWYQQTPGQGLQFLFEYFSETQRNKGNFPGRFSGRQFSNSRSEMNVSTLELGDSALYLCASSLGDNGGYTFGSGTRLTVV.